This T cell receptor beta chain was found in a study of T cells in Graves' hyperthyroidism and ophthalmopathy (dated by TCRdb to the late 2010s). General notes on the study: Peripheral blood samples were taken at the time of initial diagnosis, prior to any treatment. To identify TCR V-J signatures that set the groups apart, the researchers used a discovery cohort of 100 or so patients, made up of around 42 with Graves' ophthalmopathy and 55 to 65 with stable Graves' hyperthyroidism. The 75 to 100 discovery patients were divided at random into training and test sets in a 7:3 ratio. Prospective prediction of ophthalmopathy was tested in an independent validation cohort consisting of about 19 hyperthyroidism patients and approximately 16 patients who later progressed to ophthalmopathy. The study also compared thyroid tissue and blood T-cell repertoires from five or six Graves' hyperthyroidism patients. The paper reports TCR Vbeta CDR3 sequencing of approximately 140 peripheral blood samples: fewer than 50 ophthalmopathy, 70 to 85 hyperthyroidism and approximately 17 progressor patients. After blood sampling, hyperthyroidism patients were treated with methimazole at a starting dose of 30 mg daily, and ophthalmopathy patients were treated with high-dose intravenous methylprednisolone. Results the study describes overall, beyond this receptor: Most expanded thyroid clonotypes (frequency above 0.001) were also detected in blood, a finding suggesting that blood repertoires may reflect thyroid immune responses. No statistical method was used to fix the sample size in advance, and group allocation was not hidden from the investigators. In validation, progression to ophthalmopathy was predicted by the model with 70% to 71% sensitivity and around 76% specificity, a median of roughly 6.4 months before onset. In cross-validation, a model built on a 13 V-J signature told ophthalmopathy apart from stable hyperthyroidism with over 85% sensitivity and about 81% specificity, and in testing the same model reached 80%/75%.

The CDR3 numbers 14 residues from cysteine through phenylalanine. The only DNA kept is the CDR3, 42 bases in frame from the first base. CDR1 and CDR2, per the germline V gene (reference sequence), are DFQATT and SNEGSKA. In the case of this clonotype: Which antigen it targets is not known. The junction departs from the called germline gene at one end, perhaps through a read error.

Hyperthyroidism patients were newly diagnosed, had a disease duration of under 2 months, and were aged 18 to 65 years. Exclusion was applied to patients with uncontrolled infections, other autoimmune diseases, pregnancy or lactation. Diagnoses relied on clinical symptoms, serum thyroxine and TRAb, thyroid ultrasound and orbital computed tomography. Blood from progressor patients was collected at the time of first diagnosis with hyperthyroidism, before any ophthalmopathy symptoms had appeared. Ficoll-Paque density gradient centrifugation was used to isolate PBMCs from 8 to 10 ml of fresh peripheral blood. Progressor patients were defined as those initially diagnosed with Graves' hyperthyroidism in whom ophthalmopathy developed during follow-up. Total RNA was extracted with Trizol reagent, and quality was checked on an Agilent 2100 Bioanalyzer. TCR beta CDR3 regions were amplified from RNA transcripts. For the first round of RT-PCR on the TCR CDR3, the HTBI primer set was used together with the Qiagen OneStep RT-PCR kit. Libraries were constructed in a second round of multiplex PCR, after which size selection and purification were carried out. The libraries were sequenced on an Illumina HiSeq2000 using paired-end 100 bp reads. The original methods were these. SOAPnuke was used to process the raw data, throwing out any read that contained adapters or uncalled bases, had a mean Phred below 15, or lacked an exact constant-primer or identifier match. COPE v1.2.5 was used to merge high-quality paired reads, and clonotypes were defined as unique nucleotide sequences. Clonotypes were aligned to IMGT TRBV, TRBD and TRBJ reference segments using MiTCR v1.1. Only V-J combinations with frequency above 0.0001, covering 98% to 99.2% of repertoires, were analysed. A TCS score was defined as the ratio of F50 (clonal expansion) to E x V (chaos), with BLOSUM62-based TCRdist applied between CDR3 peptides within each V-J. Welch's t-statistics and random forest reduced around 510 V-J features to under 15, which were used in a naive Bayes classifier (R e1071). TCRdb reanalyzed the raw reads on its own, using fastp at Q25 for trimming and MiXCR for clone calling, and kept in-frame beta chains. Every CDR3 protein is listed once, alongside the most common genes and DNA of its rows. The V and J calls were not made by the authors but by TCRdb's processing. The sample profile shows hundreds of thousands of distinct CDR3 sequences; 18% of them were found once. The biggest ten clones account for 16% of the sample.

The sequence was obtained from a woman between 45 and 60 years old with Graves' hyperthyroidism that later progressed to Graves' ophthalmopathy. The chain is assembled from TRBV20-1 and TRBJ2-5; a tentative D match to TRBD2 spans 5 bases. What was sequenced was blood. The CDR3 corresponds to CSLRTAVAGETRYF. Read as DNA, the sequence is TGCAGTCTCCGTACGGCGGTGGCCGGGGAGACCCGGTACTTC.